A single sample is the source of the 16 T cell receptor beta chains below, sequenced in a study of T cell changes during pregnancy in multiple sclerosis. Measured with immunoSEQ multiplex PCR; TCRdb has only the in-frame clones, and not every one. The sample lists 25,000 to 35,000 clones; 89% were seen once. Source: CD8+ T cells from peripheral blood mononuclear cells, taken in the second trimester of pregnancy. The receptors derive from a female donor with multiple sclerosis, enrolled in a pregnancy study.

The V gene is TRBV6-1, the J gene TRBJ2-1; D might be TRBD2 (5 bases). V dropped 6 bases and J dropped 5 bases, with 5 bases sitting between them. This CDR3 is built from 11 residues. Germline V gives CDR1 MNHNS, CDR2 SASEGT. The CDR3 sequence is CASRGDNEQFF. The CDR3 coding sequence is TGTGCCAGCAGGGGAGACAATGAGCAGTTCTTC.

This clone is a singleton in its sample. The V and J genes are TRBV7-3 and TRBJ2-3; 10 bases align to TRBD2. Germline values: CDR1 SGHTA, CDR2 FQGTGA. The V segment lost 5 bases and the J segment 4 bases; nucleotides outside the gene matches: 3. The CDR3 is 14 residues long. CDR3 amino acids: CASSPSGSSDTQYF. The CDR3 coding sequence is TGTGCCAGCAGCCCTAGCGGGAGCTCAGATACGCAGTATTTT.

The J gene is TRBJ2-2, the V gene TRBV5-1, with 7 bases that match TRBD1. V lost 8 bases, J lost 7 bases, and 8 bases stayed unmatched. The CDR3 runs to 13 residues. Per the germline V gene, CDR1 is SGHRS and CDR2 is YFSETQ. CDR3 nucleotide sequence: TGCGCCAGTACACCGACAGGGAACGGGGAGCTGTTTTTT. It specifies CASTPTGNGELFF.

J is TRBJ1-1 and V is TRBV5-1; D call uncertain. The CDR3 runs 13 residues. The V end was cut by 0 bases, the J end by 2 bases, with 5 bases between. Germline-derived CDR1 and CDR2 are SGHRS and YFSETQ. This CDR3 reads CASSLASNTEAFF. DNA of the CDR3: TGCGCCAGCAGCTTGGCATCCAACACTGAAGCTTTCTTT.

The chain uses TRBV4-2 and TRBJ2-1, with TRBD2 matching 7 bases. Germline V gives CDR1 LGHNA, CDR2 YNFKEQ. The CDR3 spans 16 residues. J gave up 1 base and V 0 bases, and 3 bases lay outside the gene matches. CDR3 coding DNA: TGTGCCAGCAGCCAAGATGGGGAGGGTTCCTACAATGAGCAGTTCTTC. The encoded protein is CASSQDGEGSYNEQFF.

V and J are TRBV7-9 and TRBJ2-7; 10 bases are a match to TRBD2. V trimming: 5 bases; J trimming: 4 bases; junction bases outside the gene matches: 8. Germline values: CDR1 SEHNR, CDR2 FQNEAQ (reference sequence). The CDR3 covers 15 residues. CDR3 residues: CASSPPSGSVYEQYF. DNA for the CDR3: TGTGCCAGCAGCCCCCCTAGCGGGAGTGTATACGAGCAGTACTTC.

The rearrangement joins TRBV5-1 to TRBJ1-5, with 9 positions matching TRBD1. V shed 7 bases and J 4 bases; nucleotides not matched to a gene: 9. The CDR3 has 15 amino acids. Germline V gene data show CDR1 as SGHRS and CDR2 as YFSETQ. CDR3 coding DNA: TGCGCCAGCCGCCCCTCGGACAGGGGTAATCAGCCCCAGCATTTT. Protein product: CASRPSDRGNQPQHF.

The chain employs TRBV9 and TRBJ2-7; weak D call: TRBD1 (5 bases). Germline CDR1 and CDR2: SGDLS and YYNGEE. V lost 4 bases and J lost 5, with 16 bases in between. The CDR3 sequence is 14 residues long. The CDR3 reads CASSIQGFGDEQYF. For the CDR3, the DNA is TGTGCCAGCAGCATCCAGGGTTTCGGTGACGAGCAGTACTTC.

This sequence joins TRBV11-2 and TRBJ1-1; weak D call: TRBD1 (6 bases). CDR3 length: 14 residues. The V end lost 5 bases, the J end lost 4 bases, and 14 bases lay between the germline ends. Germline CDR1 SGHAT, CDR2 FQNNGV. The CDR3 spells CASSLGGGGTEAFF. CDR3 nucleotide sequence: TGTGCCAGCAGCCTAGGGGGGGGAGGCACTGAAGCTTTCTTT.

The chain joins TRBV7-8 to TRBJ2-7; D possibly corresponds to TRBD1 (6 bases). Per the germline V gene, CDR1 is SGHVS and CDR2 is FQNEAQ. The CDR3 covers 13 residues. V was trimmed by 5 bases and J by 1 base, leaving 9 bases between them. The CDR3 loop is CASSPDSSYEQYF. CDR3 sequence (DNA): TGTGCCAGCAGCCCGGACAGTTCCTACGAGCAGTACTTC. The full variable domain, in which reference TRBV7-8 and TRBJ2-7 provide the parts outside the CDR3, is GAGVSQSPRYKVAKRGQDVALRCDPISGHVSLFWYQQALGQGPEFLTYFQNEAQLDKSGLPSDRFFAERPEGSVSTLKIQRTQQEDSAVYLCASSPDSSYEQYFGPGTRLTVT.

This rearrangement joins TRBV27 to TRBJ2-7, with D possibly being TRBD2 (5 bases). V shed 3 bases and J shed 2 bases, with 11 bases lying between them. Germline V CDR1 and CDR2: MNHEY, SMNVEV (reference sequence). The CDR3 has 14 residues. The CDR3 protein is CASSFLQRPYEQYF. CDR3 bases: TGTGCCAGCAGTTTTTTGCAGCGGCCCTACGAGCAGTACTTC.

The rearrangement links TRBV6-5 to TRBJ1-5; D remains unclear. Germline CDR1 reads MNHEY; CDR2 reads SVGAGI. This CDR3 has 14 amino acids. The V end was cut by 5 bases, the J end by 4 bases, with 12 bases between. The CDR3, as DNA: TGTGCCAGCAGTCCCGGACTCGGAAATCAGCCCCAGCATTTT. Its translation: CASSPGLGNQPQHF.

This clone has only a few counts. Different DNA sequences within this sample yield the same CDR3. V and J are TRBV2 and TRBJ1-1, with D possibly being TRBD1 (6 bases). This CDR3 is built from 11 residues. Germline assignment: CDR1 SNHLY and CDR2 FYNNEI. The V gene lost 6 bases and the J gene lost 5 bases, with 7 bases spanning the gap. The CDR3 is CASRGGTEAFF. The CDR3 DNA follows: TGTGCCAGCAGAGGGGGAACTGAAGCTTTCTTT. The complete variable domain, with remaining parts taken from reference TRBV2 and TRBJ1-1, reads EPEVTQTPSHQVTQMGQEVILRCVPISNHLYFYWYRQILGQKVEFLVSFYNNEISEKSEIFDDQFSVERPDGSNFTLKIRSTKLEDSAMYFCASRGGTEAFFGQGTRLTVV.

The chain joins TRBV7-6 to TRBJ1-1, with D tentatively TRBD1 (5 bases). CDR3 length equals 14 residues. Germline loops: CDR1 SGHVS, CDR2 FNYEAQ. V was clipped by 7 bases and J by 3 bases, with 15 bases between them. The CDR3 DNA is TGTGCCAGCATGGCAGGGAAGTCATACACTGAAGCTTTCTTT. Amino acid sequence: CASMAGKSYTEAFF.

This chain joins TRBV30 and TRBJ1-6, with D hard to call. This CDR3 comprises 15 residues. Germline V lookup: CDR1 GTSNPN, CDR2 SVGIG (reference sequence). The V gene lost 5 bases and the J gene lost 4 bases, with 15 bases spanning the gap. The CDR3, as DNA: TGTGCCTGGCGAGCGAAGTCCCGATATAATTCACCCCTCCACTTT. Translation: CAWRAKSRYNSPLHF.

The V and J genes are TRBV5-4 and TRBJ2-3; D unresolved. V lost 10 bases to trimming and J lost 0 bases, with 18 bases between them. Germline CDR1 reads SGHNT; CDR2 reads YYREEE (reference sequence). The CDR3 is made up of 15 amino acids. The DNA for the CDR3 is TGTGCCTACTCAGACAAAAGGATAAGCACAGATACGCAGTATTTT. Translation gives CAYSDKRISTDTQYF. Full variable domain (rest looked up from reference TRBV5-4 and TRBJ2-3): ETGVTQSPTHLIKTRGQQVTLRCSSQSGHNTVSWYQQALGQGPQFIFQYYREEENGRGNFPPRFSGLQFPNYSSELNVNALELDDSALYLCAYSDKRISTDTQYFGPGTRLTVL.